The 16 T cell receptor beta chains listed next were all sequenced from one sample in a study of neurological immune-mediated disorders. Using its own MiXCR run on the 5' RACE reads, TCRdb lists one record per CDR3 protein. Altogether some 66,000 distinct CDR3 sequences are present, almost 3.5% being singletons, with the ten largest covering 3.7%. Sequencing used PBMCs. These receptor sequences come from a man aged 35 to 55 with multiple sclerosis.

This clonotype was observed many times. The CDR3 loop reads CSATDGVTEAFF. The CDR3 DNA is TGCAGTGCTACTGACGGGGTCACTGAAGCTTTCTTT. The rearrangement links TRBV20-1 to TRBJ1-1; D is uncertain. V was trimmed by 4 bases and J by 4 bases, leaving 10 bases between them. The germline CDR1 and CDR2 sequences are DFQATT and SNEGSKA (reference sequence). CDR3 length: 12 residues.

This clonotype was picked up many times. The chain uses TRBV29-1 and TRBJ2-7, with TRBD1 identical over 7 bases. Germline values: CDR1 SQVTM, CDR2 ANQGSEA. There are 13 residues in the CDR3. Trimming at V came to 5 bases and at J to 1 base, leaving 5 bases not matched to a gene. The CDR3 is CSVRQGASYEQYF. CDR3 DNA sequence: TGCAGCGTTAGACAGGGAGCTTCCTACGAGCAGTACTTC.

This clonotype was detected many times. This chain links TRBV7-9 with TRBJ1-6; D uncertain. The CDR3 contains 15 residues. Germline-derived CDR1 and CDR2 are SEHNR and FQNEAQ (reference sequence). With 2 bases removed from V and 6 bases from J, the gap between germline ends came to 11 bases. CDR3 amino acids: CASSLFSLLNSPLHF. The CDR3 DNA sequence: TGTGCCAGCAGCTTATTCAGTCTACTTAATTCACCCCTCCACTTT.

This clonotype has at least ten counts. The chain uses TRBV5-1 and TRBJ1-5; a possible D gene is TRBD1 (6 bases). The CDR3 extends over 14 amino acids. Trimming cost V 5 bases and J 5 bases, with 14 bases left between them. The germline V gene has CDR1 SGHRS and CDR2 YFSETQ. The CDR3 sequence: CASSSEGGHQPQHF. The CDR3 DNA follows: TGCGCCAGCAGTTCGGAAGGGGGGCATCAGCCCCAGCATTTT.

At least ten counts were recorded for this clonotype. The chain recombines TRBV7-6 with TRBJ2-1; D unclear. CDR3 length equals 16 residues. Trimming removed 6 bases at V and 0 bases at J, with 15 bases between. Germline-derived CDR1 and CDR2 are SGHVS and FNYEAQ. This chain's CDR3 is CASSPDFSSSYNEQFF. DNA for the CDR3: TGTGCCAGCAGTCCAGACTTCTCTTCCTCCTACAATGAGCAGTTCTTC.

This clonotype was observed at least ten times. The V gene is TRBV7-9, the J gene TRBJ1-5; TRBD1 is a possible D gene (5 bases). Trimming left V 4 bases short and J 4 bases short, with 11 bases between. The CDR3 has 14 amino acids. Germline V lookup: CDR1 SEHNR, CDR2 FQNEAQ (reference sequence). The CDR3 DNA follows: TGTGCCAGCAGCTCCGGGCCAGGGAATCAGCCCCAGCATTTT. Translation gives CASSSGPGNQPQHF.

This clonotype was found many times. V is TRBV5-1 and J is TRBJ1-2; no firm D call. CDR1 is SGHRS and CDR2 is YFSETQ in the germline V gene. Trimming removed 2 bases from V and 3 bases from J, with 11 bases in between. The CDR3 consists of 14 residues. The CDR3 spells CASSFVEGYYGYTF. In nucleotides, the CDR3 is TGCGCCAGCAGCTTCGTAGAGGGTTACTATGGCTACACCTTC.

Many counts were recorded for this clonotype. V is TRBV6-5 and J is TRBJ1-5; TRBD1 matches 9 bases. Per germline, CDR1 MNHEY and CDR2 SVGAGI. J lost 9 bases, V lost 6 bases, and 12 bases had no gene match. This CDR3 has 15 amino acids. DNA of the CDR3: TGTGCCAGCAGCACCCCCGGGACAGGGAAGGGGCCCCAGCATTTT. Translating it yields CASSTPGTGKGPQHF.

This clonotype came up many times. The genes are TRBV13 and TRBJ1-2, with a tentative D call TRBD1 (5 bases). The V gene's germline CDR1 is PRHDT and CDR2 FYEKMQ (reference sequence). The V gene lost 3 bases and the J gene lost 7 bases, with 15 bases spanning the gap. The CDR3 is 14 amino acids. CDR3 sequence: CASSFRQGGAGYTF. The CDR3 nucleotides read TGTGCCAGCAGCTTTCGGCAGGGTGGGGCTGGCTACACCTTC.

This clonotype was recorded many times. The rearrangement links TRBV5-5 to TRBJ1-1; D is unresolved. The CDR3 is 13 residues long. V lost 0 bases to trimming and J lost 6 bases, with 9 bases between them. Germline CDR1 reads SGHKS; CDR2 reads YYEKEE (reference sequence). The CDR3 spells CASSLGARPEAFF. The CDR3 nucleotides are TGTGCCAGCAGCTTGGGGGCCCGGCCTGAAGCTTTCTTT.

This clonotype was recorded at least ten times. The CDR3 here is CASNDGQNYGYTF. The DNA for the CDR3 is TGCGCCAGCAACGATGGACAGAACTATGGCTACACCTTC. The V call is TRBV5-1, the J call TRBJ1-2; D is perhaps TRBD1 (6 bases). The CDR3 totals 13 residues. Germline assignment: CDR1 SGHRS and CDR2 YFSETQ. V was cut by 6 bases and J by 2 bases, with 11 bases left in between.

This clonotype was counted many times. This chain links TRBV7-3 with TRBJ2-1; maybe TRBD1 (5 bases). The CDR3 extends over 13 amino acids. Per the germline V gene, CDR1 is SGHTA and CDR2 is FQGTGA. Trimming shortened V by 5 bases and J by 10 bases, and 15 bases separated the two germline ends. CDR3 protein: CASSPQGVVEQFF. The CDR3 DNA sequence: TGTGCCAGCAGCCCCCAGGGTGTAGTGGAGCAGTTCTTC.

This clonotype was picked up many times. V usage is TRBV7-2 and J usage is TRBJ1-1, with D possibly matching TRBD1 (5 bases). V was shortened by 5 bases and J by 1 base, with 11 bases between the two germline ends. The germline CDR1 and CDR2 sequences are SGHTA and FQGNSA. CDR3 length: 14 amino acids. The CDR3 protein is CASSLPTANTEAFF. CDR3 nucleotides: TGTGCCAGCAGCCTCCCGACAGCGAACACTGAAGCTTTCTTT.

About this clonotype: Since a much larger clone is just one base distant, this may be a read error. The gene calls are TRBV29-1 and TRBJ2-2; 8 bases agree with TRBD1. The CDR3 extends over 13 amino acids. Germline V lookup: CDR1 SQVTM, CDR2 ANQGSEA. The CDR3 DNA sequence: TGCAGCGTAGACAGGGGCGGCACCGGGGCGCTGTTTTTT. Its protein product is CSVDRGGTGALFF.

The chain recombines TRBV4-2 with TRBJ2-5, with D possibly being TRBD2 (6 bases). The CDR3 consists of 16 residues. Germline V gene sequence: CDR1 LGHNA, CDR2 YNFKEQ. The germline V and J ends were trimmed by 4 bases and 0 bases, with 15 bases remaining between them. The CDR3 reads CASSRSLREYQETQYF. The CDR3 DNA reads as TGTGCCAGCAGCCGTTCCCTTCGGGAGTACCAAGAGACCCAGTACTTC.

The chain recombines TRBV3-1 with TRBJ1-3; D gene uncertain. In germline, CDR1 is LGHDT, CDR2 YNNKEL (reference sequence). Trimming stripped 4 bases from V and 0 bases from J, with 4 bases between. The CDR3 consists of 13 residues. The CDR3 reads CASSRRSGNTIYF. CDR3 DNA: TGTGCCAGCAGCCGTCGCTCTGGAAACACCATATATTTT. Filled out from reference TRBV3-1 and TRBJ1-3, the complete variable domain reads DTAVSQTPKYLVTQMGNDKSIKCEQNLGHDTMYWYKQDSKKFLKIMFSYNNKELIINETVPNRFSPKSPDKAHLNLHINSLELGDSAVYFCASSRRSGNTIYFGEGSWLTVV.